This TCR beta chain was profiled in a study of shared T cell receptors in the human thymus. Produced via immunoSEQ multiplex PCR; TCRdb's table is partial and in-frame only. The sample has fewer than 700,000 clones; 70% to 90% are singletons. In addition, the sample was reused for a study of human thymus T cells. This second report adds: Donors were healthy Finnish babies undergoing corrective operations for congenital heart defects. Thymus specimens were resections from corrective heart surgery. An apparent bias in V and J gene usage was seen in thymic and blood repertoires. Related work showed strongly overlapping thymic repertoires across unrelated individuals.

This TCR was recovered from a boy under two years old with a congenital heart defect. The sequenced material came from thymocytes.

CDR3 nucleotides: TGTGCCAGCAAGCGAAATAGCGGGAGAAACTCCGGGGAGCTGTTTTTT. Protein sequence: CASKRNSGRNSGELFF. V gene TRBV11-3 combines with J gene TRBJ2-2; 9 bases align to TRBD2. Germline-derived CDR1 and CDR2 are SGHNT and YENEEA. The V gene end was trimmed by 7 bases and the J gene end by 6 bases; junction bases not matched to a gene: 12. The CDR3 length is 16 residues.